The sequence of this T cell receptor beta chain was determined in a study of CD8 T cells in Susac syndrome. After extraction with the RNeasy kit, roughly 0.45 to 1 ug of the RNA was reverse transcribed using random hexamers. TCR beta CDR3 was amplified by immunoSEQ covering 54 Vbeta and 13 Jbeta. TCRdb called the immunoSEQ multiplex PCR reads again in MiXCR, with one record for every CDR3 protein. The sample lists approximately 180,000 distinct CDR3 sequences; 85% to 95% were seen once. Germline V gives CDR1 MNHEY, CDR2 SVGEGT. The CDR3 consists of 14 residues. Trimming cost V 8 bases and J 4 bases, with 18 bases left between them. The patients who served as multiple sclerosis controls were treatment-naive and had stable or active relapsing-remitting disease that fulfilled the revised McDonald criteria. TEMRA cells were FACS-enriched, unlike CD8+ and CD4+ T cells, which were negatively isolated.

This TCR was recovered from a human donor with multiple sclerosis. J is TRBJ2-7 and V is TRBV6-2 or TRBV6-3; perhaps TRBD2 as D (6 bases). Sequencing was carried out using CD4+ T cells from PBMCs. Written as DNA, the CDR3 is TGTGCCAGCTCTCGGGCGGGCGGGATTTACGAGCAGTACTTC. It codes for CASSRAGGIYEQYF.